This T cell receptor (beta chain) was identified during a study of T cells after yellow fever vaccination. Germline values: CDR1 SGHKS, CDR2 YYEKEE (reference sequence). The CDR3 is 15 amino acids. The V gene lost 0 bases and the J gene lost 3 bases, with 11 bases spanning the gap. Each CDR3 protein gets one entry after TCRdb re-called the 5' RACE reads with MiXCR. The repertoire holds approximately 93,000 distinct CDR3 sequences, with about 6% as singletons. The clonotype originates from a young man who received the YFV17D yellow fever vaccine. This chain connects TRBV5-5 to TRBJ2-3; D is unresolved. This material consisted of CD8+ T cells sorted from PBMCs, taken 10 days after the yellow fever booster vaccination. The CDR3 nucleotides read TGTGCCAGCAGCTTGGTAGGGTCTTTGACAGATACGCAGTATTTT. It codes for CASSLVGSLTDTQYF. The full variable domain, with the rest looked up from reference TRBV5-5 and TRBJ2-3, is DAGVTQSPTHLIKTRGQQVTLRCSPISGHKSVSWYQQVLGQGPQFIFQYYEKEERGRGNFPDRFSARQFPNYSSELNVNALLLGDSALYLCASSLVGSLTDTQYFGPGTRLTVL.